This TCR beta chain was recovered during a study of cytomegalovirus exposure and HLA in healthy donors. Comments on this clone: Its target is unknown.

Primers included in the PCR were 60 Vbeta and 13 Jbeta primers. This table comes from immunoSEQ multiplex PCR, and its TCRdb copy is limited to in-frame clones, with some not included. This sample has approximately 110,000 clones; approximately 70% occur once, and the top ten carry roughly a tenth. The V end lost 6 bases, the J end lost 5 bases, and 17 bases lay between the germline ends. CDR1 SEHNR and CDR2 FQNEAQ come from the germline V gene (reference sequence). This CDR3 region has 15 residues. Whole-study results and caveats: It was assumed in the presence/absence analyses that sequencing depth was roughly uniform across donors.

This clonotype was sampled from a man between 35 and 55 years old in good health and CMV-seropositive. The J gene is TRBJ1-5, the V gene TRBV7-9; perhaps TRBD1 as D (5 bases). Sequencing was done on a sample of PBMCs. CDR3 region: CASRKGFREDQPQHF. CDR3 DNA: TGTGCCAGCAGGAAAGGGTTCAGGGAGGATCAGCCCCAGCATTTT.